This T cell receptor (beta chain) originates from a study of CD8 T cells in ankylosing spondylitis. This clonotype was detected many times. V was trimmed by 5 bases and J by 8 bases, leaving 12 bases between them. The CDR3 is made up of 12 amino acids. The germline V gene encodes CDR1 SGHTA and CDR2 FQGNSA. TCRdb reprocessed the 5' RACE reads with MiXCR, giving one entry per CDR3 protein. The sample shows 80,000 to 100,000 distinct CDR3 sequences, roughly 8.7% of them seen only once. V is TRBV7-2 and J is TRBJ1-1; D perhaps matches TRBD1 (6 bases). Source material: blood, either unsorted or a sorted T cell fraction (not recorded which). The sequence was obtained from a male donor with ankylosing spondylitis or in good health (not recorded which). The CDR3 protein is CASSPDSREAFF. The CDR3 DNA sequence: TGTGCCAGCAGCCCGGACAGTAGAGAAGCTTTCTTT.